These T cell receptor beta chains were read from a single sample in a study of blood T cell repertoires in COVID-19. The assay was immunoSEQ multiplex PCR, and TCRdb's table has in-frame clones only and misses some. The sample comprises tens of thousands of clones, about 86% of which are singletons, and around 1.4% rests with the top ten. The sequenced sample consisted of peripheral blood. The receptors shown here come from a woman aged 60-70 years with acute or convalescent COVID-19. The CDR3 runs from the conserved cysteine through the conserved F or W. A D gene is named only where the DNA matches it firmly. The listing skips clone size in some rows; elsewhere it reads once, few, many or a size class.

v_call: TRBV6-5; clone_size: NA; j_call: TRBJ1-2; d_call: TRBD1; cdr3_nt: TGTGCCAGCAGGATTCCGGGACAGATCTATGGCTACACCTTC; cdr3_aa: CASRIPGQIYGYTF
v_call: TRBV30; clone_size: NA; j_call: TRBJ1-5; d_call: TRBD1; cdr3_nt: TGTGCCTGGAGTGTACCAGGGACAGGGTATCAGCCCCAGCATTTT; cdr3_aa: CAWSVPGTGYQPQHF
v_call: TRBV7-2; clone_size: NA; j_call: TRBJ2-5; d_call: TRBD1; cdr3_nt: TGTGCCAGCAGCTGGACAGGGGGCATAGTTGAGACCCAGTACTTC; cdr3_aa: CASSWTGGIVETQYF
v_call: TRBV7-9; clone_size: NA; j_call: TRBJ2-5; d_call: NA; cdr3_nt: TGTGCCAGCAGCCTTGGGGTCAGGATGAGGGAAGAGACCCAGTACTTC; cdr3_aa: CASSLGVRMREETQYF
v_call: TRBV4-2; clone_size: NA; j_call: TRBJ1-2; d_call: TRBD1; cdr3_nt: TGTGCCAGCGCGCCGGGACAGGGGCTCTATGGCTACACCTTC; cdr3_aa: CASAPGQGLYGYTF
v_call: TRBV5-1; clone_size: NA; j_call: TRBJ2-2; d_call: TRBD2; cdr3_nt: TGCGCCAGCAGCTCAGCGGGAGATGCCGGGGAGCTGTTTTTT; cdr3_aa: CASSSAGDAGELFF
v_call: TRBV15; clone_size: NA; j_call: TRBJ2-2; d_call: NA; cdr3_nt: TGTGCCACCAGCAGAACATTCACCGGGGAGCTGTTTTTT; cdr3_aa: CATSRTFTGELFF
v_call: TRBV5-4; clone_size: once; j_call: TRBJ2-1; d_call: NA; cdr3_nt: TGTGCCAGCAGCTTGGTGGCAGGGGTAGCGAATGAGCAGTTCTTC; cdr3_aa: CASSLVAGVANEQFF
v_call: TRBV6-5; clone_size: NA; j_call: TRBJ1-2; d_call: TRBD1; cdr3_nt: TGTGCCAGCAGTTACTCTGGACAGGGCAGTGGCTACACCTTC; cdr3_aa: CASSYSGQGSGYTF
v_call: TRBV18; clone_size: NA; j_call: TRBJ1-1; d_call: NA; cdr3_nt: TGTGCCAGCTCTCTCGACCAGGGGTCTTCCTCCAGAGCTTTCTTT; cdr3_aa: CASSLDQGSSSRAFF
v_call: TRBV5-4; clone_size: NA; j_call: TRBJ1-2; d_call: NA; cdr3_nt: TGTGCCAGCAGCTTGATAGGGGGATCTAACTATGGCTACACCTTC; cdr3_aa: CASSLIGGSNYGYTF
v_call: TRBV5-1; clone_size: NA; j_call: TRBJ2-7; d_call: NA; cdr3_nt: TGCGCCAGCAGTGTCGGGCGGGATATCTCCCCGCGTAGCGAGCAGTACTTC; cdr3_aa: CASSVGRDISPRSEQYF
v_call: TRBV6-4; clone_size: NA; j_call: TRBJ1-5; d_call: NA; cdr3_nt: TGTGCCAGCAGTGACCACGCCGGGGTGGGTCAGCCCCAGCATTTT; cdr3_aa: CASSDHAGVGQPQHF
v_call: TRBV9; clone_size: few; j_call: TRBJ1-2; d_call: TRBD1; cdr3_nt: TGTGCCAGCAGCGTGTTAACCGGGACAGGGACTCTTGGCTACACCTTC; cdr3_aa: CASSVLTGTGTLGYTF
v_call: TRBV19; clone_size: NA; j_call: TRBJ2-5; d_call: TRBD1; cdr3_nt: TGTGCCAGTTTGGACAGGGGGCGCGGGGAGACCCAGTACTTC; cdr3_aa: CASLDRGRGETQYF
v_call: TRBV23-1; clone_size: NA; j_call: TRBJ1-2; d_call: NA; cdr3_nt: TGCGCCAGCAGTCAATCTCCCCCCTCCCAGGGAGGAACTGATGGCTACACCTTC; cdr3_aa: CASSQSPPSQGGTDGYTF
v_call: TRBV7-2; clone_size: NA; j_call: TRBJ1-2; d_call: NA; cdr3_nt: TGTGCCAGCAGCTTAGGTCTCGACAGGAACTATGGCTACACCTTC; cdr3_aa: CASSLGLDRNYGYTF
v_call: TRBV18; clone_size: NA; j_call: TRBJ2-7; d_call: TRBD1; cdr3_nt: TGTGCCAGCTCACCGGACAGGGGAGGATCCGAGCAGTACTTC; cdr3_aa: CASSPDRGGSEQYF
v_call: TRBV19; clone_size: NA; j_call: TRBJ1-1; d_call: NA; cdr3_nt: TGTGCCAGTAGTATTAACAGTGATACTGAAGCTTTCTTT; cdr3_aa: CASSINSDTEAFF
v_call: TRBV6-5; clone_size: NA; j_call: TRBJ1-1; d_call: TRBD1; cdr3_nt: TGTGCCAGCAGGGGACAGGGGGCAACTGAAGCTTTCTTT; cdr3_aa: CASRGQGATEAFF
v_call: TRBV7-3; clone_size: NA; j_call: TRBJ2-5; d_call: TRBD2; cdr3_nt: TGTGCCAGCAGCTTACGCGGACTAGCGGGCGAGACCCAGTACTTC; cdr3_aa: CASSLRGLAGETQYF
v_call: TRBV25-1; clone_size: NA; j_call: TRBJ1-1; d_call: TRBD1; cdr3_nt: TGTGCCAGCACCCGATCAGACAGGGCCACTGAAGCTTTCTTT; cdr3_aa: CASTRSDRATEAFF
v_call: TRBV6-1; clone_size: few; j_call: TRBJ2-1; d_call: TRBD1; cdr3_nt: TGTGCCAGCAGTGAAGGACCCGGGACAGGGGGGTTCTTC; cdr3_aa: CASSEGPGTGGFF
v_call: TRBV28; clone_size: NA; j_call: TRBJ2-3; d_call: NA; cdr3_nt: TGTGCCAGCAGTCCCCCGTTCACAGATACGCAGTATTTT; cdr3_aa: CASSPPFTDTQYF
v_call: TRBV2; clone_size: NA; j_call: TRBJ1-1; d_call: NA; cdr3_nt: TGTGCCAGCAGCGCCCAGACAGGCAATGAAGCTTTCTTT; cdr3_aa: CASSAQTGNEAFF
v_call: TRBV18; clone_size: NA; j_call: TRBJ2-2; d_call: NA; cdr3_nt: TGTGCCAGCTCACCACAGGGGTCTGTCGGGGAGCTGTTTTTT; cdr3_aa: CASSPQGSVGELFF
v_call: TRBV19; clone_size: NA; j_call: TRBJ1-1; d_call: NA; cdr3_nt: TGTGCCAGTAGTACCCCTTACACTGAAGCTTTCTTT; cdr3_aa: CASSTPYTEAFF
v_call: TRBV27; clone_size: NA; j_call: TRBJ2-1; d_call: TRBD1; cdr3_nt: TGTGCCAGCAGCCGGGGCAGGGGGCGATTTAATGAGCAGTTCTTC; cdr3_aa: CASSRGRGRFNEQFF
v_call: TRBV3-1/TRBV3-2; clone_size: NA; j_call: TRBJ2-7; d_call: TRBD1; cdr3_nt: TGTGCCAGCAGCCAAGAATGGGGACAGGGGAACTACGAGCAGTACTTC; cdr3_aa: CASSQEWGQGNYEQYF
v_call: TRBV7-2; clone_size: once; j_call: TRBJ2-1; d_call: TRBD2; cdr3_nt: TGTGCCAGCAGAAGGACTAGCGGGGGGTACAATGAGCAGTTCTTC; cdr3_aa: CASRRTSGGYNEQFF
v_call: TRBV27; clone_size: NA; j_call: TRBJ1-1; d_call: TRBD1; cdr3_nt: TGTGCCAGCAGACCCAACAGGGGTAACGGTGAAGCTTTCTTT; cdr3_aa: CASRPNRGNGEAFF
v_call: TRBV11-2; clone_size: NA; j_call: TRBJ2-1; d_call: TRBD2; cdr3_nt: TGTGCCAGCAGCTTAGACCCTAGCGGGAGCTCCTACAATGAGCAGTTCTTC; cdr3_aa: CASSLDPSGSSYNEQFF
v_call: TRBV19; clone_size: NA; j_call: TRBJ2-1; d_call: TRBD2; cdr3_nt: TGTGCCAGTAATAACTTCTGGGCGGGAGGGAAGAATGAGCAGTTCTTC; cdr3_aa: CASNNFWAGGKNEQFF
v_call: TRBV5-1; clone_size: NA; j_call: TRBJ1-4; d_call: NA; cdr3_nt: TGCGCCAGCAGCTTGTTATCTGGAGAGCAGGGAGGAACGGCAACTAATGAAAAACTGTTTTTT; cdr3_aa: CASSLLSGEQGGTATNEKLFF
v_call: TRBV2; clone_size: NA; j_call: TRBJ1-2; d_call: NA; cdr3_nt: TGTGCCAGCACCTCACAGGGAAACTATGGCTACACCTTC; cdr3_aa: CASTSQGNYGYTF
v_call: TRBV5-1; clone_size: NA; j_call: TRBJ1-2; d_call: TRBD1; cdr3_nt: TGCGCCAGCAGCTTAGCGCCTCCGGGACAGGGGGCCTATGGCTACACCTTC; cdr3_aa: CASSLAPPGQGAYGYTF
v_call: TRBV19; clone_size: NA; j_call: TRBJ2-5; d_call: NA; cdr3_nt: TGTGCCAGTAGGGGAGCCTGGAAGGCAGGAGGTCTCGCTTCTCTGTACCAAGAGACCCAGTACTTC; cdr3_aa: CASRGAWKAGGLASLYQETQYF